Sequencing of this TCR beta chain was carried out in a study of cytomegalovirus exposure and HLA in healthy donors. Researchers ran the PCR with 60 Vbeta and 13 Jbeta primers. Some clones are missing from TCRdb's copy, which holds only in-frame ones; the method was immunoSEQ multiplex PCR. The table includes some 120,000 clones, approximately 80% detected once. The length of the CDR3 is 12 residues. Trimming removed 8 bases at V and 10 bases at J, with 17 bases between. Germline V CDR1 and CDR2: ENHRY, SYGVKD. Study results and caveats: Most TCR sequences showed up rarely, but some public TCRs showed up in many donors.

Comments on this clone: Its matching antigen is unknown.

The receptor was derived from a female donor in good health and CMV-seronegative. Sequences were obtained from PBMCs. This chain links TRBV10-3 with TRBJ1-2; D is ambiguous. The CDR3 DNA is TGTGCCATCGCGGAAGAATCCGCTAACTACACCTTC. Translation: CAIAEESANYTF.